Listed below are T cell receptor beta chains from one sample, sequenced in a study of beta chain features in type 1 diabetes. TCRdb's table, derived via immunoSEQ multiplex PCR, lists solely in-frame clones and lacks some. The sample lists about 120,000 clones, 15% to 20% occurring once. The sequencing sample was made of central memory CD4+ T cells from blood. The receptors come from a man between 18 and 29 years old with type 1 diabetes. Each CDR3 is given with its conserved first and last residue. The D gene is left open where the match is weak. Clone size is stated in some rows and not others, as once, few, many or a class when expanded.

TRBV10-3,few,.,TRBJ2-5,TGTGCCATCAGTAATGGCTTCGGAAGCGGAGAAGAAGAGACCCAGTACTTC,CAISNGFGSGEEETQYF
TRBV9,.,.,TRBJ2-1,TGTGCCAGCAGCCCCGCCGGGGCTCGGAATGAGCAGTTCTTC,CASSPAGARNEQFF
TRBV4-2,.,TRBD2,TRBJ2-3,TGTGCCAGCAGCCAGACACAGCGGGAAACTACAGATACGCAGTATTTT,CASSQTQRETTDTQYF
TRBV5-1,few,.,TRBJ2-7,TGCGCCAGCAGCTTTGAAGGGCCGCACGAGCAGTACTTC,CASSFEGPHEQYF
TRBV30,.,TRBD2,TRBJ2-1,TGTGCCTGTAGACCTAGCGGGAGTCCCAATGAGCAGTTCTTC,CACRPSGSPNEQFF
TRBV14,.,.,TRBJ1-2,TGTGCCAGCAGCGAAACGGAGCTGTCTAACTATGGCTACACCTTC,CASSETELSNYGYTF
TRBV6-5,.,TRBD1,TRBJ2-3,TGTGCCAGCAGTTACGACAGGGGGGGAGATACGCAGTATTTT,CASSYDRGGDTQYF
TRBV28,few,TRBD1,TRBJ2-3,TGTGCCAGCAGCTACAGGGGAAATACGCAGTATTTT,CASSYRGNTQYF
TRBV5-1,few,.,TRBJ1-2,TGCGCCAGCAGCTTGGGAGAATATGGAGGGGCGTTTGGCTACACCTTC,CASSLGEYGGAFGYTF
TRBV2,.,.,TRBJ2-3,TGTGCCTCACGGGCAGCAACTCGAGCTAGCACAGATACGCAGTATTTT,CASRAATRASTDTQYF
TRBV7-6,few,TRBD1,TRBJ2-1,TGTGCCAGCAGCCCCCAGCCGGGACAGGGGGCCGGTGAGCAGTTCTTC,CASSPQPGQGAGEQFF
TRBV28,.,.,TRBJ2-3,TGTGCCGGCCAGGGAAGCCTAGTTGAGGATACGCAGTATTTT,CAGQGSLVEDTQYF
TRBV29-1,few,.,TRBJ2-6,TGCAGCGTGTGGGGTACCGGGGCCAACGTCCTGACTTTC,CSVWGTGANVLTF
TRBV2,few,TRBD2,TRBJ2-7,TGTGCCAGCAGCGCTGGGTCTAGCGGGAGTTACGAGCAGTACTTC,CASSAGSSGSYEQYF
TRBV4-1,few,.,TRBJ2-1,TGCGCCAGCAGCCGACAGGACTTAATCTCCTACAATGAGCAGTTCTTC,CASSRQDLISYNEQFF
TRBV30,many,.,TRBJ1-1,TGTGCCTGGAGCGGCGGGCGAGCTGAAGCTTTCTTT,CAWSGGRAEAFF
TRBV6-5,.,TRBD2,TRBJ2-7,TGTGCCAGCAGTTACCAACTAGCGGGATATGGCGAGCAGTACTTC,CASSYQLAGYGEQYF
TRBV4-2,few,TRBD1,TRBJ1-2,TGTGCCAGCAGCCAAGGACAGGGGGCGGACTATGGCTACACCTTC,CASSQGQGADYGYTF
TRBV28,.,TRBD1,TRBJ2-5,TGTGCCAGCCATGCAGGGGGCAGTACGGGGGAGACCCAGTACTTC,CASHAGGSTGETQYF
TRBV29-1,.,.,TRBJ1-5,TGCAGCGTAAAGGTTCGTCCAGGGGATCAGCCCCAGCATTTT,CSVKVRPGDQPQHF
TRBV10-3,few,TRBD2,TRBJ2-7,TGTGCCATCAGAGAGAGCGGGAGTGACACCTACGAGCAGTACTTC,CAIRESGSDTYEQYF
TRBV2,many,TRBD1,TRBJ1-1,TGTGCCAGCTCTAAGGGGGCTGGCACTGAAGCTTTCTTT,CASSKGAGTEAFF
TRBV9,many,.,TRBJ2-4,TGTGCCAGCAGCCCAGGGTCGGGGAAAAACATTCAGTACTTC,CASSPGSGKNIQYF
TRBV18,few,.,TRBJ2-4,TGTGCCAGCTCACCACCAGGTGCCCTCAACATTCAGTACTTC,CASSPPGALNIQYF
TRBV6-6,.,.,TRBJ2-7,TGTGCCAGCAGTTACGGGGATTTCTCCTACGAGCAGTACTTC,CASSYGDFSYEQYF
TRBV7-9,.,.,TRBJ1-1,TGTGCCAGCAGCTTAGGAGCGAACACTGAAGCTTTCTTT,CASSLGANTEAFF
TRBV6-6,many,.,TRBJ2-5,TGTGCCAGCATCGCATTGCTGGGGGACCAAGAGACCCAGTACTTC,CASIALLGDQETQYF
TRBV27,few,.,TRBJ2-7,TGTGCCAGCAGTCCCCAGGGCGTCGAGCAGTACTTC,CASSPQGVEQYF
TRBV6-5,.,.,TRBJ2-1,TGTGCCAGCAGGATTTTTATGGGCAGTGAGCAGTTCTTC,CASRIFMGSEQFF
TRBV30,many,.,TRBJ2-2,TGTGCCTGGAGTCCTCCGGACAGGAACACCGGGGAGCTGTTTTTT,CAWSPPDRNTGELFF
TRBV30,few,.,TRBJ1-3,TGTGCCTGGAGTGGTGGCTTCTCTGGAAACACCATATATTTT,CAWSGGFSGNTIYF
TRBV29-1,.,.,TRBJ1-1,TGCAGCGTTGGGACAGAGTTGAACACTGAAGCTTTCTTT,CSVGTELNTEAFF
TRBV6-5,few,TRBD1,TRBJ2-3,TGTGCCAGCAGCTCGGGACAGGGCGGGGGTACGCAGTATTTT,CASSSGQGGGTQYF
TRBV7-2,few,.,TRBJ1-5,TGTGCCAGCAGCTCTCTACTACGGGGCAATCAGCCCCAGCATTTT,CASSSLLRGNQPQHF
TRBV6-5,.,TRBD1,TRBJ2-7,TGTGCCACCCTCAATCGGGACAGGGGCATCGAGCAGTACTTC,CATLNRDRGIEQYF
TRBV11-2,.,.,TRBJ2-1,TGTGCCAGCAGCTTAGCAGGGAGCAATGAGCAGTTCTTC,CASSLAGSNEQFF
TRBV29-1,few,TRBD1,TRBJ2-1,TGCAGCGTAGCGTTCGGGACAGGGAATAACAATGAGCAGTTCTTC,CSVAFGTGNNNEQFF
TRBV9,.,.,TRBJ1-2,TGTGCCAGCAGCGTAGCGAGCAGCTATGGCTACACCTTC,CASSVASSYGYTF
TRBV30,.,TRBD2,TRBJ2-1,TGTGCCTGGAGTTCCTTCGGGACTAGCGGGAGCAATGAGCAGTTCTTC,CAWSSFGTSGSNEQFF
TRBV18,.,.,TRBJ2-7,TGTGCCAGCTCACCAGGAGTAGCCTACGAGCAGTACTTC,CASSPGVAYEQYF
TRBV2,few,TRBD2,TRBJ2-1,TGTGCCACCTGGGATGGCGGGGGAAGCAATGAGCAGTTCTTC,CATWDGGGSNEQFF
TRBV10-2,.,.,TRBJ2-3,TGCGCCAGCAGTGGAAGTGGCGCAAAAACAGATACGCAGTATTTT,CASSGSGAKTDTQYF
TRBV11-3,.,.,TRBJ2-1,TGTGCCAGCAGCTTAGCTACGGGAGCGTCCTACAATGAGCAGTTCTTC,CASSLATGASYNEQFF
TRBV9,.,.,TRBJ1-5,TGTGCCAGCAGCGTAGACAGCGATCAGCCCCAGCATTTT,CASSVDSDQPQHF
TRBV15,.,TRBD2,TRBJ2-1,TGTGCCACCAGCAGAGATCCCGTCTCTCACGGACTAGCGAGCAATGAGCAGTTCTTC,CATSRDPVSHGLASNEQFF